A single sample gave rise to the 9 T cell receptor beta chains below, sequenced in a study of shared T cell receptors in the human thymus. The assay was immunoSEQ multiplex PCR, and TCRdb's table has in-frame clones only and misses some. The sample carries 640,000 or so clones, 87% recorded once. This same sample was also part of a study on human thymus T cells.

Sample: thymocytes. The receptors were sampled from a boy under three years old with a congenital heart defect.

This clone was picked up a small number of times. The CDR3 protein is CASSIRETEAFF. The CDR3 nucleotides read TGTGCCAGTAGTATCCGGGAAACTGAAGCTTTCTTT. V and J are TRBV19 and TRBJ1-1; no clear D gene. V was shortened by 3 bases and J by 5 bases, with 7 bases between the two germline ends. The CDR3 totals 12 residues. CDR1 LNHDA and CDR2 SQIVND come from the germline V gene (reference sequence). Based on the CDR3 plus reference TRBV19 and TRBJ1-1, the full variable domain is DGGITQSPKYLFRKEGQNVTLSCEQNLNHDAMYWYRQDPGQGLRLIYYSQIVNDFQKGDIAEGYSVSREKKESFPLTVTSAQKNPTAFYLCASSIRETEAFFGQGTRLTVV.

The CDR3, as DNA: TGTGCCAGCAGTTTATACCCGGGACAGGGCTACACCTTC. Its protein product is CASSLYPGQGYTF. This chain connects TRBV28 to TRBJ1-2; 7 bases map to TRBD1. The CDR3 is made up of 13 amino acids. V was clipped by 1 base and J by 8 bases; unmatched bases: 4. The V gene's germline CDR1 is MDHEN and CDR2 SYDVKM.

The chain carries TRBV10-3 and TRBJ1-5; 9 positions agree with TRBD1. Germline V gene lookup returns CDR1 ENHRY and CDR2 SYGVKD. The CDR3 is 18 residues long. With 1 base clipped from V and 0 bases from J, the junction kept 7 bases outside the gene matches. The CDR3 spells CAISEYGTGTYSNQPQHF. The CDR3 DNA reads TGTGCCATCAGTGAGTACGGGACAGGGACGTATAGCAATCAGCCCCAGCATTTT.

The chain has TRBV18 and TRBJ2-7, with D tentatively TRBD1 (6 bases). CDR1 is KGHSH, CDR2 LQKENI, per germline. The CDR3 contains 16 residues. Trimming pared 3 bases from V and 5 bases from J, leaving 20 bases between. CDR3: CASSPRADRSKNEQYF. CDR3 in DNA: TGTGCCAGCTCACCTCGAGCTGACAGGTCGAAAAACGAGCAGTACTTC.

The chain employs TRBV5-6 and TRBJ1-2, with D possibly TRBD1 on 5 matching bases. CDR3 size: 15 residues. V lost 4 bases, J lost 1 base, and 14 bases lay in between. Germline loops: CDR1 SGHDT, CDR2 YYEEEE. CDR3 sequence reads: CASSPLRGSNYGYTF. Written as DNA, the CDR3 is TGTGCCAGCAGCCCCTTAAGGGGCAGTAACTATGGCTACACCTTC. Using reference TRBV5-6 and TRBJ1-2 for the parts outside the CDR3, the full variable domain is DAGVTQSPTHLIKTRGQQVTLRCSPKSGHDTVSWYQQALGQGPQFIFQYYEEEERQRGNFPDRFSGHQFPNYSSELNVNALLLGDSALYLCASSPLRGSNYGYTFGSGTRLTVV.

This clone was found a few times. The chain recombines TRBV9 with TRBJ2-2, with 7 bases fitting TRBD2. Germline loops: CDR1 SGDLS, CDR2 YYNGEE. This CDR3 has 17 amino acids. Trimming removed 0 bases from V and 2 bases from J; junction bases left unmatched: 7. CDR3 nucleotides: TGTGCCAGCAGCGTAGCCGGCCGGGAGGCCAACACCGGGGAGCTGTTTTTT. Encoded protein: CASSVAGREANTGELFF.

The gene calls are TRBV29-1 and TRBJ1-2; 7 nucleotides agree with TRBD1. Germline CDR1 is SQVTM and CDR2 is ANQGSEA. This CDR3 is 13 amino acids long. V lost 4 bases and J lost 5; bases outside the gene matches: 7. The CDR3 spells CSVVDRTAYGYTF. The CDR3 region has the DNA TGCAGCGTTGTGGACAGGACAGCTTATGGCTACACCTTC.

This CDR3 reads CATSLGLKPYGYTF. Here the CDR3 DNA reads TGTGCCACCAGCCTCGGACTTAAGCCATATGGCTACACCTTC. J is TRBJ1-2 and V is TRBV15; D not certain. Germline assignment: CDR1 LNHNV and CDR2 YYDKDF (reference sequence). The length of the CDR3 is 14 residues. V shed 5 bases and J shed 5 bases, with 15 bases lying between them.

This sequence joins TRBV5-4 and TRBJ2-5, with a weak D call TRBD2 (8 bases). Germline loops: CDR1 SGHNT, CDR2 YYREEE (reference sequence). The germline V and J ends were trimmed by 0 bases and 5 bases, with 23 bases remaining between them. CDR3 length equals 18 residues. CDR3 DNA sequence: TGTGCCAGCAGCTTGGGGGGGCGGGAGGTCCAGGGGGAGGAGACCCAGTACTTC. Protein product: CASSLGGREVQGEETQYF. Drawing the rest from reference TRBV5-4 and TRBJ2-5, the complete variable domain is ETGVTQSPTHLIKTRGQQVTLRCSSQSGHNTVSWYQQALGQGPQFIFQYYREEENGRGNFPPRFSGLQFPNYSSELNVNALELDDSALYLCASSLGGREVQGEETQYFGPGTRLLVL.